This T cell receptor (beta chain) stems from a study of cytomegalovirus exposure and HLA in healthy donors. The PCR was carried out with 60 Vbeta primers and 13 Jbeta primers. The data were produced by immunoSEQ multiplex PCR, yet TCRdb's version contains in-frame clones alone and is incomplete. The sample lists some 180,000 clones, over 70% occurring once. Germline V gene sequence: CDR1 MNHEY, CDR2 SVGAGI. The CDR3 is made up of 14 amino acids. Losses at the gene ends were 7 bases for V and 1 base for J; bases not matched to a gene: 5. What was sequenced was PBMCs. The receptor's source is a male donor in good health and CMV-seronegative. The chain couples TRBV6-5 to TRBJ1-1; 8 bases line up with TRBD1. The CDR3 coding sequence is TGTGCCAGCACCCCAGGGACAGGGAACACTGAAGCTTTCTTT. Amino acids: CASTPGTGNTEAFF.